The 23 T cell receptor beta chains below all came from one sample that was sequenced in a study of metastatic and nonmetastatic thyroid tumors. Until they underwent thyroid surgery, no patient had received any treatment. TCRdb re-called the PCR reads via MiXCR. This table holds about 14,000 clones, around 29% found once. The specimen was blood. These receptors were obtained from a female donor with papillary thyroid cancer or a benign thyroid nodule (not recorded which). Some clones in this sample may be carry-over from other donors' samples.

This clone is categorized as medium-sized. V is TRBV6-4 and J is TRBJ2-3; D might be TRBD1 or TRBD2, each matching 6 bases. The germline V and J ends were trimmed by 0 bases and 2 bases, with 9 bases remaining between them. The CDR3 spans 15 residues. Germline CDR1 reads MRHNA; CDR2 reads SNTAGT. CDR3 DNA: TGTGCCAGCAGTGACTCCTCGGGGGCCACAGATACGCAGTATTTT. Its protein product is CASSDSSGATDTQYF.

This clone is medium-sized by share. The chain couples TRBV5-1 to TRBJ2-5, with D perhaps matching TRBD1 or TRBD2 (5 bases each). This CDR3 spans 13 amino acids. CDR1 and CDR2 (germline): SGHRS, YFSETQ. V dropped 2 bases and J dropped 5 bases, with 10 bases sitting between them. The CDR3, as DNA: TGCGCCAGCAGCTTCTCCTGGGGGGAGACCCAGTACTTC. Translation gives CASSFSWGETQYF.

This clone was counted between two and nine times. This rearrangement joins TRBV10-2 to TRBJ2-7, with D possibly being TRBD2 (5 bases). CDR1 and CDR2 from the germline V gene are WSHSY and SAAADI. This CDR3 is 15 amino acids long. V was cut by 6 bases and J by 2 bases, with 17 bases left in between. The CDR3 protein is CASSERVGGPYEQYF. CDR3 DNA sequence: TGCGCCAGCAGCGAGAGGGTGGGTGGGCCCTACGAGCAGTACTTC.

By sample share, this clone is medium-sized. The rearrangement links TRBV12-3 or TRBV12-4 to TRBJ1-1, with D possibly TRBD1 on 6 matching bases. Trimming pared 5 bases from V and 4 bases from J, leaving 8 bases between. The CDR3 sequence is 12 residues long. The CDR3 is CASSTGFTEAFF. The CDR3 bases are TGTGCCAGCAGTACAGGGTTCACTGAAGCTTTCTTT.

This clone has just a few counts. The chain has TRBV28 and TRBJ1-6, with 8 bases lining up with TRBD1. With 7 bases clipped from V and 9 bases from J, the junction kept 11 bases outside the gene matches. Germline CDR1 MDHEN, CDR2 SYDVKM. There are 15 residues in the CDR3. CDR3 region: CASIGQGGFPSPLHF. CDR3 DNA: TGTGCCAGCATTGGACAGGGCGGTTTCCCTTCACCCCTCCACTTT.

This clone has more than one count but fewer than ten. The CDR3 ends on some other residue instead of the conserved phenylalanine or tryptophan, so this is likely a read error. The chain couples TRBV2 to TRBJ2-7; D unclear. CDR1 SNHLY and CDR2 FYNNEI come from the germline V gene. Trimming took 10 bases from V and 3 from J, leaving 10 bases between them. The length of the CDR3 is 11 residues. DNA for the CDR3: TGTGCCAACCGGGTCGGCTACGAGCAGTACCTC. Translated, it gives CANRVGYEQYL.

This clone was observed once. In DNA form, the CDR3 reads TGCGCCAGCAGATTCAGGACCTCCCGGGGCATTCAGTACTTC. It codes for CASRFRTSRGIQYF. The V and J genes are TRBV5-1 and TRBJ2-4; D is perhaps TRBD2 (5 bases). The CDR3 has 14 residues. Trimming left V 5 bases short and J 9 bases short, with 18 bases between. Germline CDR1 and CDR2: SGHRS and YFSETQ.

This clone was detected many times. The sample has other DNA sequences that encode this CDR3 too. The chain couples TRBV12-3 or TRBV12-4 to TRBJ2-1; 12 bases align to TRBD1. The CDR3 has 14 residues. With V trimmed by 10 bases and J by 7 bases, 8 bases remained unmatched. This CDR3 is CATLGTGGLNEQFF. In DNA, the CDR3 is TGTGCCACCCTAGGGACAGGGGGCTTAAATGAGCAGTTCTTC.

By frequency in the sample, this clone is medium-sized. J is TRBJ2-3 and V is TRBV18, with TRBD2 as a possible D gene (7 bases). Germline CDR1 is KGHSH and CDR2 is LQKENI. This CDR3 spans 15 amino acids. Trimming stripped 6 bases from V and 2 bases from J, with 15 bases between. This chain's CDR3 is CASSLSGTPTDTQYF. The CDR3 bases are TGTGCCAGCTCGCTGAGCGGGACACCCACAGATACGCAGTATTTT.

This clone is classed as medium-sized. The CDR3 DNA reads as TGTGCCAGCACTATGAGGGGGGGGAACACTGAAGCTTTCTTT. Translation: CASTMRGGNTEAFF. The chain employs TRBV2 and TRBJ1-1; TRBD1 might be the D (6 bases). Between the trimmed V and J ends, which lost 7 bases and 1 base, there was a span of 13 bases. The CDR3 loop spans 14 amino acids. Germline V gene lookup returns CDR1 SNHLY and CDR2 FYNNEI.

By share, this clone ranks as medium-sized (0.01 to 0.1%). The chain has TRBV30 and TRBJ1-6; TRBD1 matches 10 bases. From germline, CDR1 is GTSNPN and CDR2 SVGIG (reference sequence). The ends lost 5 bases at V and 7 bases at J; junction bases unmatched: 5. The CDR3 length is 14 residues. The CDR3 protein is CAWDRGLDNSPLHF. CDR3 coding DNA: TGTGCCTGGGACAGGGGGCTCGACAATTCACCCCTCCACTTT.

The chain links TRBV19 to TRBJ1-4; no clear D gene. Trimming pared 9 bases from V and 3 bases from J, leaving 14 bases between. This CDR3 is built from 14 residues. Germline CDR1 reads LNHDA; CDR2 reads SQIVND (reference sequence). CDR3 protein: CASSRGGANEKLFF. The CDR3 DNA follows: TGTGCCAGCTCGAGAGGTGGGGCTAATGAAAAACTGTTTTTT. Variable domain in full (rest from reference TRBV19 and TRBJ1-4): DGGITQSPKYLFRKEGQNVTLSCEQNLNHDAMYWYRQDPGQGLRLIYYSQIVNDFQKGDIAEGYSVSREKKESFPLTVTSAQKNPTAFYLCASSRGGANEKLFFGSGTQLSVL.

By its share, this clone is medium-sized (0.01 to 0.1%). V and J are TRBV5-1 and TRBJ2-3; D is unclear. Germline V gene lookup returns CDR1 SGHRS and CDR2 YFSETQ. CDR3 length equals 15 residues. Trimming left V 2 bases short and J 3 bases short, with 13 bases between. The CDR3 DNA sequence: TGCGCCAGCAGCTTCGGCCCCCTAGGGACAGATACGCAGTATTTT. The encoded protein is CASSFGPLGTDTQYF.

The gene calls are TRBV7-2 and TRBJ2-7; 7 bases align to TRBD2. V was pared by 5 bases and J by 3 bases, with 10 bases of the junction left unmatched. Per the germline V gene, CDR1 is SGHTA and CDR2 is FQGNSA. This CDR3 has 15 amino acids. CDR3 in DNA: TGTGCCAGCAGCCCAGACTCGGGGAGGGTCTACGAGCAGTACTTC. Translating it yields CASSPDSGRVYEQYF.

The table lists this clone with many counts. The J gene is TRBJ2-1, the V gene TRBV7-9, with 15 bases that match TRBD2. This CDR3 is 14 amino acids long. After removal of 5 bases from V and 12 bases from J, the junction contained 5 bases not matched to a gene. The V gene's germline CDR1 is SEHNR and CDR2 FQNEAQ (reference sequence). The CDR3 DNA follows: TGTGCCAGCAGCAAGGGACTAGCGGGGGGTGGGCAGTTCTTC. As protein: CASSKGLAGGGQFF.

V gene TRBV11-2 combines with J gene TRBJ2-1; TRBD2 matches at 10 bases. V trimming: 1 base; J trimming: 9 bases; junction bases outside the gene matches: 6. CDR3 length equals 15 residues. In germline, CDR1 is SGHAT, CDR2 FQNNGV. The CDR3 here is CASSLGLASGSEQFF. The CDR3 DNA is TGTGCCAGCAGCTTAGGTTTGGCTAGCGGGAGTGAGCAGTTCTTC. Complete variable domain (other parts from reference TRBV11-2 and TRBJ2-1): EAGVAQSPRYKIIEKRQSVAFWCNPISGHATLYWYQQILGQGPKLLIQFQNNGVVDDSQLPKDRFSAERLKGVDSTLKIQPAKLEDSAVYLCASSLGLASGSEQFFGPGTRLTVL.

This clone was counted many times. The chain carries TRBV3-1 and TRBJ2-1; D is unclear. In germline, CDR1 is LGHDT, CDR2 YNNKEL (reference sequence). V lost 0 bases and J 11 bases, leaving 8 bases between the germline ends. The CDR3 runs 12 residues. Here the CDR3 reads CASSQESRQQFF. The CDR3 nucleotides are TGTGCCAGCAGCCAAGAATCTAGGCAGCAGTTCTTC.

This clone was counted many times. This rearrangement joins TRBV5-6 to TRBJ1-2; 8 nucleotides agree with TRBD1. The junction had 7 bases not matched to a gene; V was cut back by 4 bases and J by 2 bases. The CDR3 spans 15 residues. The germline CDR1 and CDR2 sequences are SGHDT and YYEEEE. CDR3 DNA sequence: TGTGCCAGCAGCCGGTGGGACAGGACAAACTATGGCTACACCTTC. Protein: CASSRWDRTNYGYTF.

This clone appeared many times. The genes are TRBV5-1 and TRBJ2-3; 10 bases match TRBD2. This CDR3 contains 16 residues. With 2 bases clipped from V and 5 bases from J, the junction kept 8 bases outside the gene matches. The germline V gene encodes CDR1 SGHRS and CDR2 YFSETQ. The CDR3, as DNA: TGCGCCAGCAGCTTAGGTAGCGGGGGGCGCGGAGATACGCAGTATTTT. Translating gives CASSLGSGGRGDTQYF.

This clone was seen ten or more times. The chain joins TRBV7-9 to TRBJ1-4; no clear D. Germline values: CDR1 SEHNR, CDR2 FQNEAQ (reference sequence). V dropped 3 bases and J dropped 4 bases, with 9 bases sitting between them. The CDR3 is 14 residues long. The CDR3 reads CASSLTADNEKLFF. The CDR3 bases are TGTGCCAGCAGCTTGACGGCCGATAATGAAAAACTGTTTTTT.

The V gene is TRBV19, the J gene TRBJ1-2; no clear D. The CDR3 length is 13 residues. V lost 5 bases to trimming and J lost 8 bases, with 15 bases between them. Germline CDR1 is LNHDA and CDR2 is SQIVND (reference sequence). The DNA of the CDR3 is TGTGCCAGTAGTCCCCCAGGTCCCCTCGGCTACACCTTC. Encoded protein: CASSPPGPLGYTF.

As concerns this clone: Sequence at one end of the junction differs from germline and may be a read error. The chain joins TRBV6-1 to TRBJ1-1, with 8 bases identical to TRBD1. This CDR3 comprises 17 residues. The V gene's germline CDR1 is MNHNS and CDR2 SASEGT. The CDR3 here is CASRADRGPSMNTESFF. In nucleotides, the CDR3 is TGTGCCAGCAGAGCAGACAGGGGTCCTTCAATGAACACTGAATCTTTCTTT.

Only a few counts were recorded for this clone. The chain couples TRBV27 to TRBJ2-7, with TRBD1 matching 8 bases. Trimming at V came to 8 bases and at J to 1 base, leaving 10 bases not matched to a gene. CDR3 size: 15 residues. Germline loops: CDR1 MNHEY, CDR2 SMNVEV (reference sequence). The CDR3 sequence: CASDPTGAPSYEQYF. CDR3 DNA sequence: TGTGCCAGCGACCCGACAGGGGCGCCTTCCTACGAGCAGTACTTC.